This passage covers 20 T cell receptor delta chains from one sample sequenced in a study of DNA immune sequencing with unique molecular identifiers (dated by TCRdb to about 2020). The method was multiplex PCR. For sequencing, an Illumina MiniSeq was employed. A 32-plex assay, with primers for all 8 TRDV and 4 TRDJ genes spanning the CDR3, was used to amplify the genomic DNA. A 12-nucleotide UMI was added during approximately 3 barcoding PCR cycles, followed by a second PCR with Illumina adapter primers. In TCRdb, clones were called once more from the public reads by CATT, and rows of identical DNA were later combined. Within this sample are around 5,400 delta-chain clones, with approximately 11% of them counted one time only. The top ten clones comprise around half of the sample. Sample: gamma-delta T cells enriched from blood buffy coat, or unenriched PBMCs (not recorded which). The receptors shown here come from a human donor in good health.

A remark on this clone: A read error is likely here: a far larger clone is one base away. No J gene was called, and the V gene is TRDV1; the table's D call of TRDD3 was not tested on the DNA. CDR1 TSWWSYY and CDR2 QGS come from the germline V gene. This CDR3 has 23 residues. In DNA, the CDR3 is TGTGCTCTTGGGGACCTACCAAGGACTTCCTACGTCCGGGGGGGGACGTACACCGATAAAATCATCTTT. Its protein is CALGDLPRTSYVRGGTYTDKIIF.

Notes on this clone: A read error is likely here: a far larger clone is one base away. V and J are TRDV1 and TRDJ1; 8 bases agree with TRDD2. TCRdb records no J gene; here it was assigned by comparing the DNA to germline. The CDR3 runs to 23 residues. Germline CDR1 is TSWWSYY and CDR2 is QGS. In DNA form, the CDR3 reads TGTGCTCTTGGGGACCTACCAAGGACTTCCTACGTCCGGGGGGGGACGTACACCAATAAACTCATCTTT. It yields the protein CALGDLPRTSYVRGGTYTNKLIF.

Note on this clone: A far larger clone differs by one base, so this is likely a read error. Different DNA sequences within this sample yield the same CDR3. The CDR3 protein is CACDTVGGKGTADKLIF. In DNA, the CDR3 is TGTGCCTGTGACACCGTTGGGGGAAAAGGAACAGCCGATAAACTCATCTTT. The chain uses TRDV2 and TRDJ1, with 7 bases identical to TRDD3. CDR3 length equals 17 residues. Germline values: CDR1 GEAIGNYY, CDR2 EKD. Germline trimming cut 0 bases from V and 3 bases from J; bases unmatched to any gene: 12.

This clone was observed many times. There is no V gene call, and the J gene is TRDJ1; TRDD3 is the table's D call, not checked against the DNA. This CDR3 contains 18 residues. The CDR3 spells CALGGRDWGIRYTDKLIF. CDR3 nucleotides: TGTGCTCTTGGGGGGAGGGACTGGGGGATACGTTACACCGATAAACTCATCTTT.

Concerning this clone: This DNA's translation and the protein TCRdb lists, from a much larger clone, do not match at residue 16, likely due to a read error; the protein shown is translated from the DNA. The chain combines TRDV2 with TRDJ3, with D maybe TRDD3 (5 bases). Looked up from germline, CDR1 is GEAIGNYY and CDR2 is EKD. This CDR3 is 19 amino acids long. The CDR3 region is CACDTGGLRSSWDTRRMFF. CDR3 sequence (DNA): TGTGCCTGTGACACGGGGGGGCTACGGAGCTCCTGGGACACCCGACGGATGTTTTTC.

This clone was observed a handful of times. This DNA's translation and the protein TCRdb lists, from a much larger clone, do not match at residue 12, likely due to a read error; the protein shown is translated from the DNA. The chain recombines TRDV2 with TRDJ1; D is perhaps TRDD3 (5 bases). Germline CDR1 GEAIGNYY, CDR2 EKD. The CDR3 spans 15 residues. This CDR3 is CACDTVGEYTDELIF. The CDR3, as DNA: TGTGCCTGTGACACCGTAGGGGAGTACACCGATGAACTCATCTTT.

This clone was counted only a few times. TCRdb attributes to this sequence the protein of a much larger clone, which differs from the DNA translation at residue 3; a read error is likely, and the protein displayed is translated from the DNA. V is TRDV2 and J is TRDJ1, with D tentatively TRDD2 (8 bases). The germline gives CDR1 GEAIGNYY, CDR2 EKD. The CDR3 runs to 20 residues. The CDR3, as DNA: TGTGCCTGGGACACACTTCCTACGGGGGATCCGCCGGTACAAGACGATAAACTCATCTTT. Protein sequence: CAWDTLPTGDPPVQDDKLIF.

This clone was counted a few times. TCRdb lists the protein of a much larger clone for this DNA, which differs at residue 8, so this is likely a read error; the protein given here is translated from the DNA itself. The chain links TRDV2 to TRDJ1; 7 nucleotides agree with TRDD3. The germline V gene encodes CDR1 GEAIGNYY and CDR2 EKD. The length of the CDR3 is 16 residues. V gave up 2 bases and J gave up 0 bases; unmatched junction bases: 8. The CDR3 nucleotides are TGTGCCTGTGACAAACTGGGGAATAGATACACCGATAAACTCATCTTT. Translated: CACDKLGNRYTDKLIF.

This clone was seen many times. DNA for the CDR3: TGTGCCTGTGACACCGTGGGCTATACTGGGGGATCCGGCGATAAACTCATCTTT. It translates to CACDTVGYTGGSGDKLIF. The V gene is TRDV2, the J gene TRDJ1; 10 nucleotides line up with TRDD3. The length of the CDR3 is 18 residues. CDR1 GEAIGNYY and CDR2 EKD come from the germline V gene. The V segment lost 0 bases and the J segment 4 bases; nucleotides outside the gene matches: 13.

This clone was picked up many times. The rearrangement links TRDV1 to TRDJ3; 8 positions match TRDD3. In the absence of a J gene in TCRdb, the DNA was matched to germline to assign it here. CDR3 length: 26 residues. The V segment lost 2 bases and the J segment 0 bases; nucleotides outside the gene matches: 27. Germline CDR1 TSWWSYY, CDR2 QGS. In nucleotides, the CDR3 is TGTGCTCTTGGGGAAGGGAGTCACTCCTACCGTACTGGGGGTAAGATGAGCTCCTGGGACACCCGACAGATGTTTTTC. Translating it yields CALGEGSHSYRTGGKMSSWDTRQMFF.

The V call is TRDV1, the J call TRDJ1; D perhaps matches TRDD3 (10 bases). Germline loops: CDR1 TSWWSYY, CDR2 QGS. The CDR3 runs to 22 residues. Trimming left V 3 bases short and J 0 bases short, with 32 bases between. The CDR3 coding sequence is TGTGCTCTTGGGGAGTCTCGCCTTCCTACGTGGGGGATACAGGTACACACCGATAAACTCATCTTT. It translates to CALGESRLPTWGIQVHTDKLIF.

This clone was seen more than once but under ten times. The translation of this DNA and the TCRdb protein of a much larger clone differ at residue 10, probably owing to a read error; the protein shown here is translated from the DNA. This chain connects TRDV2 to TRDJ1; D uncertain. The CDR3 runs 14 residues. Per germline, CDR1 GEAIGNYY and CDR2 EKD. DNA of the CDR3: TGTGCCTGTGATTCGGTAGAGAACACCAATAAACTCATCTTT. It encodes CACDSVENTNKLIF.

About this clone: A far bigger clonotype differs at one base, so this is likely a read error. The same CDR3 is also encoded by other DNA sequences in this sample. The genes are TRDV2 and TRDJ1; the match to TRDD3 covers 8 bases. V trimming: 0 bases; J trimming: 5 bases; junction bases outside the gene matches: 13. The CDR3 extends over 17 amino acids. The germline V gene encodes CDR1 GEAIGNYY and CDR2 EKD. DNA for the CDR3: TGTGCCTGTGACACCGAGAGGCGCCGACTGGGGGCTGATAAACTCATCTTT. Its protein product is CACDTERRRLGADKLIF.

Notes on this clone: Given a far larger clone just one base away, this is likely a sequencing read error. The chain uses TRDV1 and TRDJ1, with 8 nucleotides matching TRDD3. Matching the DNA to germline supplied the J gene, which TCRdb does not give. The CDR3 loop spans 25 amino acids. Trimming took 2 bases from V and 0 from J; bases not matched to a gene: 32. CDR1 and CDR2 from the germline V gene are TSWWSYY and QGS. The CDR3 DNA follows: TGTGCTCTTGGGGAAGGACGGCCTTCGCCCTACTGGGGGTCATTATTGAGGTCGTACACCGATAAACTCATCTTT. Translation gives CALGEGRPSPYWGSLLRSYTDKLIF.

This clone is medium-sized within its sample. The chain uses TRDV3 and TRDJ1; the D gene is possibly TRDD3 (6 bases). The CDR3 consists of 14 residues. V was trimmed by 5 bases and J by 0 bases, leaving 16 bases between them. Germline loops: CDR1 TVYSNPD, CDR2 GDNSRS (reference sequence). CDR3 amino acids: CALFLWGDTDKLIF. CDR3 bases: TGTGCCCTCTTCTTGTGGGGGGACACCGATAAACTCATCTTT.

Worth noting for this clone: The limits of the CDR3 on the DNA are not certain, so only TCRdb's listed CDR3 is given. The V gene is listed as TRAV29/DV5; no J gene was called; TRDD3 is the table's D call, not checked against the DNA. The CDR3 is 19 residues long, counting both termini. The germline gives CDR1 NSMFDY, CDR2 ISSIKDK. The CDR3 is CSVLLCSPRGTGGGDKLIF.

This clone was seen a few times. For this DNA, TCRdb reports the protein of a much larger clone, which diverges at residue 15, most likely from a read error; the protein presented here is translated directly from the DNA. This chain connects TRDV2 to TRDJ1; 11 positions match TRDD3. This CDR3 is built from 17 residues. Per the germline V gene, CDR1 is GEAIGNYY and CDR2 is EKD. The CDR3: CACDTVGGYAGTDKHIF. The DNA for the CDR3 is TGTGCCTGTGACACCGTTGGGGGATACGCTGGGACCGATAAACACATCTTT.

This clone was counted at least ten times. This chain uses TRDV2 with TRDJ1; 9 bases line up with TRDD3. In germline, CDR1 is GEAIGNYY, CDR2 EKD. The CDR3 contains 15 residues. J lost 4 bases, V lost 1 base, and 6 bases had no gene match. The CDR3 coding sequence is TGTGCCTGTGACACACTGGGGGACTCCGGCGATAAACTCATCTTT. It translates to CACDTLGDSGDKLIF.

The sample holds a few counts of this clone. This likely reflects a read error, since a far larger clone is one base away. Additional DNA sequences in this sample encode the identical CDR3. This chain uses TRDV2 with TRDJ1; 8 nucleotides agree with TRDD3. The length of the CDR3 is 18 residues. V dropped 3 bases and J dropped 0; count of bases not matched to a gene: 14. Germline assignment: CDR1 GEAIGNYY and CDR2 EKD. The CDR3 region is CACDPVLGGPPYTDKLIF. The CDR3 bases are TGTGCCTGTGACCCCGTACTGGGGGGCCCCCCGTACACCGATAAACTCATCTTT.

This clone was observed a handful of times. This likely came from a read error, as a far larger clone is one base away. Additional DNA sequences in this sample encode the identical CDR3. CDR3 amino acids: CACDKVLGDTRSWDTRQMFF. In DNA form, the CDR3 reads TGTGCCTGTGACAAAGTACTGGGGGATACGCGCTCCTGGGACACCCGTCAGATGTTTTTC. This chain links TRDV2 with TRDJ3; 13 nucleotides align to TRDD3. There are 20 residues in the CDR3. CDR1 and CDR2 (germline): GEAIGNYY, EKD.